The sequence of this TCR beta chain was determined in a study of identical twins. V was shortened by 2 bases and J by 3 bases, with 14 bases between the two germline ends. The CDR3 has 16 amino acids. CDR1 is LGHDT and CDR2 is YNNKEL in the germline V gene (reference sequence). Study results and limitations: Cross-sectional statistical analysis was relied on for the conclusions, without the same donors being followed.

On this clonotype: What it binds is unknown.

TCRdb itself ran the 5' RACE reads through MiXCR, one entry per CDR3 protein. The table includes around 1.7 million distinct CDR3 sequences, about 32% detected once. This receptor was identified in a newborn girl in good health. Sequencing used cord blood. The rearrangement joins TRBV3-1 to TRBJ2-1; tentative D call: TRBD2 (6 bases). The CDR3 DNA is TGTGCCAGCAGCCAACGGGATCGCGGGGTCTACAATGAGCAGTTCTTC. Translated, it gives CASSQRDRGVYNEQFF.